This T cell receptor beta chain was retrieved from a study of beta chain features in type 1 diabetes. In the study overall: The study examined roughly 110,000,000 sorted cells across all samples.

The CDR3 extends over 12 amino acids. Trimming pared 4 bases from V and 6 bases from J, leaving 7 bases between. CDR1 is SGHNT and CDR2 is YYREEE in the germline V gene (reference sequence). The sample holds a few counts of this clone. Isolation of CD4+ naive, central memory, regulatory and stem cell-like memory cells was achieved by sorting via CD45RO/CCR7/CD25/CD127/CD95/CD27. What was sequenced were expressed TCRB transcripts, since all of the isolated RNA had been reverse transcribed. TCRdb's table, derived via immunoSEQ multiplex PCR, lists solely in-frame clones and lacks some. The data show 250,000 to 300,000 clones, 8% seen once.

The material sequenced was central memory CD4+ T cells from blood. The receptor's source is a woman in her late teens or twenties in good health. The V call is TRBV5-4, the J call TRBJ1-4; D gene uncertain. CDR3 sequence (DNA): TGTGCCAGCAGCCTCGTGGATGAAAAACTGTTTTTT. Encoded protein: CASSLVDEKLFF.